The following is a T cell receptor (beta chain) sequence with its context. Its antigen is still unknown. These data come from a study of T cell clonotyping in hematopoietic cell transplantation. Study results and limitations: At the given depth, recipient repertoires were over 95% de novo clonotypes. No sorting was done, leaving CD4 and CD8 contributions mixed.

The data were produced by immunoSEQ multiplex PCR, yet TCRdb's version contains in-frame clones alone and is incomplete. The table lists approximately 5,700 clones, about 80% of them singletons. Germline-derived CDR1 and CDR2 are SGHAT and FQNNGV. Trimming left V 2 bases short and J 1 base short, with 11 bases between. The CDR3 runs to 15 residues. The genes are TRBV11-2 and TRBJ2-5; D gene ambiguous. The sequence came from a male patient aged 60-70 years who had an allogeneic stem cell transplant, so T cells may come from the graft donor. Some clones in this sample may be carry-over from other donors' samples. This sample comprised peripheral blood mononuclear cells, obtained 100 days after allogeneic stem cell transplant. The CDR3 loop is CASSLLLVGQETQYF. For the CDR3, the DNA is TGTGCCAGCAGCTTATTGTTGGTGGGCCAAGAGACCCAGTACTTC.